The present entry profiles one T cell receptor (beta chain) with its context. The data derive from a study of blood T cell repertoires in COVID-19. Germline V CDR1 and CDR2: MGHRA, YSYEKL. The ends were cut back, 1 base at V and 8 bases at J, with 19 bases in the middle. This CDR3 is built from 16 residues. Only in-frame clones appear in the TCRdb table, and some are missing; sequencing was by immunoSEQ multiplex PCR. The sample lists 150,000 to 200,000 clones; roughly 79% were seen once. The sequenced sample consisted of peripheral blood. This sequence joins TRBV4-1 and TRBJ2-3; possible D gene TRBD2, 6 bases. The sequence came from a woman over 75 with COVID-19, enrolled during active disease. CDR3 nucleotides: TGCGCCAGCAGCCAAGTGTTAGCGGCGCCCTCGGGTACGCAGTATTTT. Amino acid sequence: CASSQVLAAPSGTQYF.